A selection of T cell receptor beta chains follows, all from one sample in a study of CD8 T cells in ankylosing spondylitis. TCRdb called the 5' RACE reads again in MiXCR, with one record for every CDR3 protein. This table holds 300,000 to 400,000 distinct CDR3 sequences, approximately 20% found once. The sequencing input was blood, either unsorted or a sorted T cell fraction (not recorded which). The receptors stem from a male donor with ankylosing spondylitis. The CDR3 runs from the conserved cysteine through the conserved F or W. A D gene is named only where the DNA matches it firmly. Size values are once, few and many counts, or a class for expanded clones, and some rows have none.

>.|TRBV12-3/TRBV12-4|TRBJ2-2|.
TGTGCCAGCAGTTCCCGCCGGGGTAATACCGGGGAGCTGTTTTTT
CASSSRRGNTGELFF
>few|TRBV20-1|TRBJ2-1|.
TGCAGTGCTAGAGTGCTAGTTAATGAGCAGTTCTTC
CSARVLVNEQFF
>few|TRBV5-1|TRBJ2-1|.
TGCGCCAGCAGCTCCCGGGGCGGCATCTACAATGAGCAGTTCTTC
CASSSRGGIYNEQFF
>.|TRBV5-1|TRBJ2-7|TRBD1
TGCGCCAGCAGCTTGACGGGGACAGTGTACGAGCAGTACTTC
CASSLTGTVYEQYF
>.|TRBV14|TRBJ2-1|TRBD2
TGTGCCAGCAGCCAAGCACTAGGACTAGCGGGATACCACAATGAGCAGTTCTTC
CASSQALGLAGYHNEQFF
>.|TRBV12-3/TRBV12-4|TRBJ2-7|.
TGTGCCAGCAGCCCTCGACGGACCTCCTACGAGCAGTACTTC
CASSPRRTSYEQYF
>.|TRBV20-1|TRBJ2-7|TRBD2
TGCAGTGTTAGCGGGAGCTACGAGCAGTACTTC
CSVSGSYEQYF
>.|TRBV5-1|TRBJ1-5|.
TGCGCCAGCAGCTTGGCGCCGGGCACTAGCAATCAGCCCCAGCATTTT
CASSLAPGTSNQPQHF
>.|TRBV5-1|TRBJ1-2|.
TGCGCCAGCAGCTCCCGACAGGATCGGGACTATGGCTACACCTTC
CASSSRQDRDYGYTF
>.|TRBV4-1|TRBJ2-2|TRBD2
TGCGCCAGCAGCCAACCCCATGCGGGGGCCGGGGAGCTGTTTTTT
CASSQPHAGAGELFF
>many|TRBV11-2|TRBJ2-3|.
TGTGCCAGCAGCCCAATACAGGGCTGGACAGATACGCAGTATTTT
CASSPIQGWTDTQYF
>few|TRBV20-1|TRBJ2-1|.
TGCAGTGCTAGAATCGGGGGAGGAAGACTCAATGAGCAGTTCTTC
CSARIGGGRLNEQFF
>.|TRBV20-1|TRBJ2-2|TRBD2
TGCAGTGCTAGAACGCGGGAGTTCGGGGAGCTGTTTTTT
CSARTREFGELFF
>few|TRBV12-3/TRBV12-4|TRBJ2-3|.
TGTGCCAGCAGGCAAGTCTTACAGGGCATAGATACGCAGTATTTT
CASRQVLQGIDTQYF
>few|TRBV29-1|TRBJ2-7|.
TGCAGCGTTCGGGTCACCTCCTACGAGCAGTACTTC
CSVRVTSYEQYF
>few|TRBV7-2|TRBJ2-2|.
TGTGCCAGCAGCCCCGGGAAGAACACCGGGGAGCTGTTTTTT
CASSPGKNTGELFF
>.|TRBV10-3|TRBJ2-1|TRBD2
TGTGCCGCCGGGCGACTAGCGGGGAAGAATGAGCAGTTCTTC
CAAGRLAGKNEQFF
>few|TRBV6-5|TRBJ2-5|TRBD2
TGTGCCAGCAGTTGGAGCGGGACCATTCAAGAGACCCAGTACTTC
CASSWSGTIQETQYF
>few|TRBV18|TRBJ2-3|.
TGTGCCAGCTCACCACGTTCCGGCTCCTCAGATACGCAGTATTTT
CASSPRSGSSDTQYF
>.|TRBV7-2|TRBJ2-7|.
TGTGCCAGCAGCGTAGCACCGACATCCTACGAGCAGTACTTC
CASSVAPTSYEQYF
>.|TRBV4-2|TRBJ1-2|.
TGTGCCAGCAGCCAAGATACGAGGGGGATCTATGGCTACACCTTC
CASSQDTRGIYGYTF
>few|TRBV15|TRBJ2-2|.
TGTGCCACCAGCAGAGATCTCACTAGGGGCACCGGGGAGCTGTTTTTT
CATSRDLTRGTGELFF
>.|TRBV3-1|TRBJ1-1|.
TGTGCCAGCTCAAACAGAATGAACACTGAAGCTTTCTTT
CASSNRMNTEAFF
>.|TRBV20-1|TRBJ2-1|.
TGCAGTGCTAGCCCGGTTGAGAATGAGCAGTTCTTC
CSASPVENEQFF
>few|TRBV7-9|TRBJ2-1|.
TGTGCCAGCACCTCTCGGAGCTCCTACAATGAGCAGTTCTTC
CASTSRSSYNEQFF
>.|TRBV2|TRBJ2-3|.
TGTGCCAGCAGTGTCACTGGCGTAGATACGCAGTATTTT
CASSVTGVDTQYF
>few|TRBV20-1|TRBJ2-2|.
TGCAGTGCTAGACCCCCCGGGGGGCCGGTCACCGGGGAGCTGTTTTTT
CSARPPGGPVTGELFF
>.|TRBV20-1|TRBJ1-5|.
TGCAGTGCTAGACGGGCAGTCAATCAGCCCCAGCATTTT
CSARRAVNQPQHF
>few|TRBV10-3|TRBJ2-7|.
TGTGACATCAGCCGGGAGTTACCCTACGAGCAGTACTTC
CDISRELPYEQYF
>.|TRBV13|TRBJ2-7|TRBD2
TGTGCCAGCAGTCGCCCCGGGACTAGCGGAATAAGCTCCTACGAGCAGTACTTC
CASSRPGTSGISSYEQYF
>few|TRBV7-9|TRBJ1-6|TRBD1
TGTGCCAGCAGATGGGACAGGGGGAATTCACCCCTCCACTTT
CASRWDRGNSPLHF
>few|TRBV7-2|TRBJ2-2|.
TGTGCCACCGATTGGGGGGGCCTACTCACCGGGGAGCTGTTTTTT
CATDWGGLLTGELFF
>.|TRBV5-1|TRBJ2-1|TRBD1
TGCGCCAGCAGCTCGCTTCCCGGGACAGGGGACTACAATGAGCAGTTCTTC
CASSSLPGTGDYNEQFF
>.|TRBV20-1|TRBJ2-7|TRBD1
TGCAGTGCCCAAATAGGGGACAGGGGGCGGTACGAGCAGTACTTC
CSAQIGDRGRYEQYF
>few|TRBV7-9|TRBJ2-2|.
TGTGCCAGCAGCGAAACGCCAGGGTCACCCGGGGAGCTGTTTTTT
CASSETPGSPGELFF
>.|TRBV15|TRBJ2-5|TRBD1
TGTGCCACCAGCAAGCCCCAGACAGGGGGCCGGGAGACCCAGTACTTC
CATSKPQTGGRETQYF
>.|TRBV5-5|TRBJ2-5|.
TGTGCCAGCAGCTTGGAGCTCCGGACGGAGACCCAGTACTTC
CASSLELRTETQYF
>.|TRBV7-9|TRBJ2-1|.
TGTGCCAGCAGCCGAGGAGGGCTATTCTATGAGCAGTTCTTC
CASSRGGLFYEQFF
>.|TRBV11-1|TRBJ2-1|.
TGTGCCAGCAGCTTAGCGCTACAGGGCAGTGAGCAGTTCTTC
CASSLALQGSEQFF
>few|TRBV7-2|TRBJ2-3|TRBD2
TGTGCCAGCAGCTTGAGGTTTGCGGGAGGGCTTTCAGATACGCAGTATTTT
CASSLRFAGGLSDTQYF
>once|TRBV20-1|TRBJ2-1|TRBD2
TGCAGTGCTACAGCGGGAGGAATGGGGGCCTACAATGAGCAGTTCTTC
CSATAGGMGAYNEQFF
>few|TRBV4-2|TRBJ2-2|.
TGTGCCAGCAGCCGCCGGGACGGGAACACCGGGGAGCTGTTTTTT
CASSRRDGNTGELFF
>few|TRBV20-1|TRBJ2-7|.
TGCAGTGCTAGTGAGGCCTACGAGCAGTACTTC
CSASEAYEQYF
>few|TRBV20-1|TRBJ1-1|.
TGCAGTGCTAGGGTAGGGGAACTGAAAGCTTTCTTT
CSARVGELKAFF
>.|TRBV12-3/TRBV12-4|TRBJ1-5|TRBD1
TGTGCCAGCAGTCTTTACAGGGGGATTGGGAGTCAGCCCCAGCATTTT
CASSLYRGIGSQPQHF
>.|TRBV2|TRBJ2-7|TRBD2
TGTGCCAGCCAACGTCTAGCGGTCTACGAGCAGTACTTC
CASQRLAVYEQYF
>few|TRBV4-3|TRBJ2-1|.
TGCGCCAGCAGCCAAGATTACGGGAGTGAGCAGTTCTTC
CASSQDYGSEQFF
>.|TRBV7-9|TRBJ1-1|.
TGTGCCAGCAGCCCAGAATCAACTGAAGCTTTCTTT
CASSPESTEAFF
>few|TRBV20-1|TRBJ2-7|.
TGCAGTGCTAGTGGCATCGTCTACGAGCAGTACTTC
CSASGIVYEQYF
>.|TRBV6-1|TRBJ1-1|.
TGTGCCAGCAGTGCCGACAGGAACACTGAAGCTTTCTTT
CASSADRNTEAFF
>.|TRBV4-2|TRBJ2-3|TRBD2
TGTGCCAGCAGATTCACTAGCGGGCCGCAGTATTTT
CASRFTSGPQYF
>many|TRBV20-1|TRBJ2-1|.
TGCAGTGCTAGCGCCGGGAGAGTCTACAATGAGCAGTTCTTC
CSASAGRVYNEQFF
>many|TRBV7-9|TRBJ1-1|.
TGTGCCAGCAGCACGACAGGACCGAACACTGAAGCTTTCTTT
CASSTTGPNTEAFF
>many|TRBV7-2|TRBJ1-1|.
TGTGCCAGCAGCTGGGCTGGTGCGGACACTGAAGCTTTCTTT
CASSWAGADTEAFF